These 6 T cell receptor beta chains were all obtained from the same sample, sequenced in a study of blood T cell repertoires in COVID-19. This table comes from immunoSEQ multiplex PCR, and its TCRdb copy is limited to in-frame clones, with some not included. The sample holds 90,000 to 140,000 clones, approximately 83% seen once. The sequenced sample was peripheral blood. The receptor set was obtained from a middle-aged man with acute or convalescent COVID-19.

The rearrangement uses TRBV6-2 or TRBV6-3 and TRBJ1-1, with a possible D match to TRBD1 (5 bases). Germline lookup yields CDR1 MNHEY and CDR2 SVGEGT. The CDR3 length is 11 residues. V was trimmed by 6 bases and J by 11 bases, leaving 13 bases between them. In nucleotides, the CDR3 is TGTGCCAGCAGCACGGGACTAGGGGCTTTCTTT. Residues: CASSTGLGAFF.

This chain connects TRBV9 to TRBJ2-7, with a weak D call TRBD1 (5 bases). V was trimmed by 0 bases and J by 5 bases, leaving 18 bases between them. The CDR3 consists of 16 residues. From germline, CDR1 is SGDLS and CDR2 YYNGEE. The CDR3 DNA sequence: TGTGCCAGCAGCGTAGGGGGCCAGTACTTCGACGACGAGCAGTACTTC. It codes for CASSVGGQYFDDEQYF.

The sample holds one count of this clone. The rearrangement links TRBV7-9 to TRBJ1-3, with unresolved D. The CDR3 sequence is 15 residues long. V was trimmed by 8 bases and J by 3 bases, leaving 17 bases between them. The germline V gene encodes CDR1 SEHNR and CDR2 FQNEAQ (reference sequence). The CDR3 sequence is CASLVAGSVGNTIYF. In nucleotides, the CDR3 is TGTGCCAGCCTCGTGGCAGGCTCGGTTGGAAACACCATATATTTT.

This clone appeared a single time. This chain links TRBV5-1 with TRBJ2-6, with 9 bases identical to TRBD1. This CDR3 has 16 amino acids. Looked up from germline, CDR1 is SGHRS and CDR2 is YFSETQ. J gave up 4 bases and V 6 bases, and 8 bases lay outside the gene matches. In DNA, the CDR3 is TGCGCCAGCAAGGTACAGGGGGCCTCGGGGGCCAACGTCCTGACTTTC. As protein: CASKVQGASGANVLTF.

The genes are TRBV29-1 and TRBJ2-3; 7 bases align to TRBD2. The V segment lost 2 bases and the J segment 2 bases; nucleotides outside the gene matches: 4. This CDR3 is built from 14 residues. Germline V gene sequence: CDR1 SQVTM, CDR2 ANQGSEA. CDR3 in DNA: TGCAGCGTTGAAATGCGGGGGAACACAGATACGCAGTATTTT. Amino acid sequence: CSVEMRGNTDTQYF.

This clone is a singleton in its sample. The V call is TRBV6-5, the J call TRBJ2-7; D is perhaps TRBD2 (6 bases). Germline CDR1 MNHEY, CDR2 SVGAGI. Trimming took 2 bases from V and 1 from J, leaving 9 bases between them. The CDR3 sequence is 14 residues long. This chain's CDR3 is CASSYGGKSYEQYF. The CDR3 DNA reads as TGTGCCAGCAGTTACGGGGGGAAATCCTACGAGCAGTACTTC.